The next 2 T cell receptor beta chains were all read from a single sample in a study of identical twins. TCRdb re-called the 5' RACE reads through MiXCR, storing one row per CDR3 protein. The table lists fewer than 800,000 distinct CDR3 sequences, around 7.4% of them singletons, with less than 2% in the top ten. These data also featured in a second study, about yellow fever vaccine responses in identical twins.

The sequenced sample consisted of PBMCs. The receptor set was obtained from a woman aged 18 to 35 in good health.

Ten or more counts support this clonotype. The CDR3 reads CASRGTGGLGEQYF. The CDR3 region has the DNA TGTGCCAGCAGGGGAACAGGGGGCCTGGGCGAGCAGTACTTC. V is TRBV27 and J is TRBJ2-7, with 9 positions matching TRBD1. The CDR3 consists of 14 residues. CDR1 and CDR2 (germline): MNHEY, SMNVEV (reference sequence). The trim removed 6 bases at V and 6 bases at J, leaving 9 bases unmatched.

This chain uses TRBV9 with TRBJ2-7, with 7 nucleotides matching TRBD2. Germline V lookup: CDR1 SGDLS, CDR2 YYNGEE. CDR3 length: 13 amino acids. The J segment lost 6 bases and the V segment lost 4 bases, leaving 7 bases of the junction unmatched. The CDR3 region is CASSPGGSREQYF. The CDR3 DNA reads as TGTGCCAGCAGCCCAGGCGGGAGTCGCGAGCAGTACTTC.